This is a list of T cell receptor beta chains from one sample in a study of cytomegalovirus exposure and HLA in healthy donors. The protocol was immunoSEQ multiplex PCR, while the TCRdb copy is restricted to in-frame clones and leaves out a portion. Here the sample spans 170,000 or so clones, 86% being singletons. Source material: PBMCs. The receptor set was obtained from a woman younger than 30 in good health and CMV-seronegative. Each CDR3 is given with its conserved first and last residue. D genes are given only for firm matches. Clone size is not always given. Where it is, it says once, few, many or a class for expanded clones.

V gene: TRBV27
D gene: NA
clone size: NA
J gene: TRBJ1-5
CDR3 DNA: TGTGCCAGCAGTTTAGGGAGGCGGAACAATCAGCCCCAGCATTTT
CDR3 protein: CASSLGRRNNQPQHF

V gene: TRBV30
D gene: NA
clone size: NA
J gene: TRBJ1-4
CDR3 DNA: TGTGCCTGGAACCGGGACATGAATGAAAAACTGTTTTTT
CDR3 protein: CAWNRDMNEKLFF

V gene: TRBV14
D gene: NA
clone size: NA
J gene: TRBJ1-2
CDR3 DNA: TGTGCCAGCAGCCAAGAAGGATGGGGACTGTATGGCTACACCTTC
CDR3 protein: CASSQEGWGLYGYTF

V gene: TRBV5-6
D gene: NA
clone size: few
J gene: TRBJ1-5
CDR3 DNA: TGTGCCAGCAGCTTGCTCGAGGTCGGCCCTGGTCAGCCCCAGCATTTT
CDR3 protein: CASSLLEVGPGQPQHF

V gene: TRBV15
D gene: TRBD1
clone size: NA
J gene: TRBJ1-4
CDR3 DNA: TGTGCCGCAAAAACCGGGACAGAAGATGAAAAACTGTTTTTT
CDR3 protein: CAAKTGTEDEKLFF

V gene: TRBV7-2
D gene: NA
clone size: NA
J gene: TRBJ2-7
CDR3 DNA: TGTGCCAGCAGCTTACGGCGGGAAGAGCAGTACTTC
CDR3 protein: CASSLRREEQYF

V gene: TRBV2
D gene: NA
clone size: NA
J gene: TRBJ1-4
CDR3 DNA: TGTGCCAGCAGTTTGACAGGCCTTAATGAAAAACTGTTTTTT
CDR3 protein: CASSLTGLNEKLFF

V gene: TRBV5-4
D gene: TRBD2
clone size: NA
J gene: TRBJ2-3
CDR3 DNA: TGTGCCAGCAGCTTGGAGGTTGGACTAGGAGGAGTTACGCAGTATTTT
CDR3 protein: CASSLEVGLGGVTQYF

V gene: TRBV7-9
D gene: TRBD1
clone size: NA
J gene: TRBJ2-1
CDR3 DNA: TGTGCCAGCAGCTTGGGGACAGGGTCCTACAATGAGCAGTTCTTC
CDR3 protein: CASSLGTGSYNEQFF

V gene: TRBV6-1
D gene: NA
clone size: once
J gene: TRBJ2-3
CDR3 DNA: TGTGCCAGCAGTGAGCAAAGCAGGGGCAGCACAGATACGCAGTATTTT
CDR3 protein: CASSEQSRGSTDTQYF

V gene: TRBV9
D gene: TRBD2
clone size: NA
J gene: TRBJ2-7
CDR3 DNA: TGTGCCAGCAGCGCTAAATTAGCGGGATCCTTGTACGAGCAGTACTTC
CDR3 protein: CASSAKLAGSLYEQYF

V gene: TRBV6-9
D gene: NA
clone size: once
J gene: TRBJ2-3
CDR3 DNA: TGTGCCAGCGTTTCGGGCGGGCCCATCAAAGATACGCAGTATTTT
CDR3 protein: CASVSGGPIKDTQYF

V gene: TRBV7-7
D gene: NA
clone size: NA
J gene: TRBJ2-2
CDR3 DNA: TGTGCCAGCTACGGGGATACCGGGGAGCTGTTTTTT
CDR3 protein: CASYGDTGELFF

V gene: TRBV7-2
D gene: TRBD1
clone size: NA
J gene: TRBJ1-5
CDR3 DNA: TGTGCCAGCAGCTTTTCCAGGGGGCGGCGGAATCAGCCCCAGCATTTT
CDR3 protein: CASSFSRGRRNQPQHF

V gene: TRBV29-1
D gene: TRBD1
clone size: NA
J gene: TRBJ1-4
CDR3 DNA: TGCAGCGTTATGGGACAGGGGGGGGAAAAACTGTTTTTT
CDR3 protein: CSVMGQGGEKLFF

V gene: TRBV28
D gene: TRBD1
clone size: NA
J gene: TRBJ1-5
CDR3 DNA: TGTGCCAGCCCTGGACAGGGGGCTCCTAATCAGCCCCAGCATTTT
CDR3 protein: CASPGQGAPNQPQHF

V gene: TRBV7-8
D gene: NA
clone size: NA
J gene: TRBJ2-5
CDR3 DNA: TGTGCCAGCAGCACCTACAGGGTGGCGTTAGAGACCCAGTACTTC
CDR3 protein: CASSTYRVALETQYF

V gene: TRBV14
D gene: NA
clone size: NA
J gene: TRBJ1-1
CDR3 DNA: TGTGCCAGCAGCCAAGCGAGGGTAGGGAGGGTGAACACTGAAGCTTTCTTT
CDR3 protein: CASSQARVGRVNTEAFF

V gene: TRBV2
D gene: TRBD2
clone size: NA
J gene: TRBJ2-3
CDR3 DNA: TGTGCCAGCAGTGGACTAGCGGATAGCACAGATACGCAGTATTTT
CDR3 protein: CASSGLADSTDTQYF

V gene: TRBV28
D gene: TRBD1
clone size: NA
J gene: TRBJ2-1
CDR3 DNA: TGTGCCAGCAGCCCTCTGGACAGGGGCCACAATGAGCAGTTCTTC
CDR3 protein: CASSPLDRGHNEQFF

V gene: TRBV19
D gene: TRBD1
clone size: NA
J gene: TRBJ1-4
CDR3 DNA: TGTGCCAGTAGGCCCCCCGTCGGAAGGGGGCCGGAAAAACTGTTTTTT
CDR3 protein: CASRPPVGRGPEKLFF

V gene: TRBV6-5
D gene: TRBD1
clone size: once
J gene: TRBJ1-2
CDR3 DNA: TGTGCCAGCAGTTACGAGGGACAGGGAGGATTATATGGCTACACCTTC
CDR3 protein: CASSYEGQGGLYGYTF

V gene: TRBV27
D gene: NA
clone size: NA
J gene: TRBJ2-1
CDR3 DNA: TGTGCCACCCGACGGGGGGCGGGTGCAAACAATGAGCAGTTCTTC
CDR3 protein: CATRRGAGANNEQFF

V gene: TRBV7-2
D gene: NA
clone size: NA
J gene: TRBJ1-1
CDR3 DNA: TGTGCCAGCAGCTGGCGGATCGGGGCTTTCTTT
CDR3 protein: CASSWRIGAFF

V gene: TRBV4-1
D gene: TRBD2
clone size: NA
J gene: TRBJ2-7
CDR3 DNA: TGCGCCAGCAGCCAAGATTTACTTCGTCGGGGGGAGGCTTCCTACGAGCAGTACTTC
CDR3 protein: CASSQDLLRRGEASYEQYF

V gene: TRBV11-2
D gene: TRBD1
clone size: NA
J gene: TRBJ2-7
CDR3 DNA: TGTGCCAGCAGCACCCCTCGACAGGGGCCCTACGAGCAGTACTTC
CDR3 protein: CASSTPRQGPYEQYF

V gene: TRBV5-4
D gene: TRBD1
clone size: NA
J gene: TRBJ2-7
CDR3 DNA: TGTGCCAGCAGCTCAAGGACAGGCGAACGCGAGCAGTACTTC
CDR3 protein: CASSSRTGEREQYF

V gene: TRBV29-1
D gene: TRBD1
clone size: NA
J gene: TRBJ2-7
CDR3 DNA: TGCAGCGTTGGGGCAGGGGGTAGCTCCTACGAGCAGTACTTC
CDR3 protein: CSVGAGGSSYEQYF

V gene: TRBV10-3
D gene: TRBD1
clone size: once
J gene: TRBJ2-1
CDR3 DNA: TGTGCCATCAGCGAGGATCTGTCAGGGGGCAATGAGCAGTTCTTC
CDR3 protein: CAISEDLSGGNEQFF

V gene: TRBV18
D gene: TRBD1
clone size: NA
J gene: TRBJ1-2
CDR3 DNA: TGTGCCAGCTCACCTCGACTTGGGGACAGGGATGGCTACACCTTC
CDR3 protein: CASSPRLGDRDGYTF

V gene: TRBV5-1
D gene: TRBD1
clone size: NA
J gene: TRBJ1-5
CDR3 DNA: TGCGCCAGCAGCTTGGAAGTTTGGGGACAGTTCAGCAATCAGCCCCAGCATTTT
CDR3 protein: CASSLEVWGQFSNQPQHF

V gene: TRBV2
D gene: TRBD1
clone size: NA
J gene: TRBJ2-7
CDR3 DNA: TGTGCCAGCAGGGACCCCGGGACAGGTTCCTACGAGCAGTACTTC
CDR3 protein: CASRDPGTGSYEQYF

V gene: TRBV28
D gene: NA
clone size: NA
J gene: TRBJ2-5
CDR3 DNA: TGTGCCAGCAGCCCCCCGGAATCGGGGACCCAGTACTTC
CDR3 protein: CASSPPESGTQYF

V gene: TRBV11-2
D gene: NA
clone size: NA
J gene: TRBJ2-5
CDR3 DNA: TGTGCCAGCAGTTTTAGCGTTACAGTGGGGACCCAGTACTTC
CDR3 protein: CASSFSVTVGTQYF

V gene: TRBV19
D gene: TRBD2
clone size: few
J gene: TRBJ2-3
CDR3 DNA: TGTGCCAGTAGTAGGGGACTAGCGGGAGGCATTAGCACAGATACGCAGTATTTT
CDR3 protein: CASSRGLAGGISTDTQYF

V gene: TRBV25-1
D gene: NA
clone size: NA
J gene: TRBJ1-2
CDR3 DNA: TGTGCCAGCAGTGAAGCGCGGCACTATGGCTACACCTTC
CDR3 protein: CASSEARHYGYTF

V gene: TRBV28
D gene: NA
clone size: NA
J gene: TRBJ1-5
CDR3 DNA: TGTGCCAGCAGTTTCGGCAATCAGCCCCAGCATTTT
CDR3 protein: CASSFGNQPQHF

V gene: TRBV7-8
D gene: NA
clone size: NA
J gene: TRBJ2-7
CDR3 DNA: TGTGCCAGCAGCACGGAGTCCCCCTACGAGCAGTACTTC
CDR3 protein: CASSTESPYEQYF

V gene: TRBV27
D gene: TRBD1
clone size: NA
J gene: TRBJ1-1
CDR3 DNA: TGTGCCAGCAGTTTCCGGCTCGGGACAGGAGTCTCCCGAACTGAAGCTTTCTTT
CDR3 protein: CASSFRLGTGVSRTEAFF

V gene: TRBV5-4
D gene: TRBD2
clone size: few
J gene: TRBJ2-3
CDR3 DNA: TGTGCCAGCAGCTTGGAACGGGGGGCAGATACGCAGTATTTT
CDR3 protein: CASSLERGADTQYF

V gene: TRBV4-1
D gene: TRBD1
clone size: NA
J gene: TRBJ2-5
CDR3 DNA: TGCGCCAGCAGCCAACCCGGGACAGCTGACAAGCAGTACTTC
CDR3 protein: CASSQPGTADKQYF

V gene: TRBV28
D gene: NA
clone size: NA
J gene: TRBJ2-7
CDR3 DNA: TGTGCCAGTAATCCGGGACACCGGGGCTACGAGCAGTACTTC
CDR3 protein: CASNPGHRGYEQYF

V gene: TRBV27
D gene: TRBD2
clone size: NA
J gene: TRBJ2-7
CDR3 DNA: TGTGCCAGCTCTCCGGGACTAGCGGGGGCAGGGGAGCAGTACTTC
CDR3 protein: CASSPGLAGAGEQYF

V gene: TRBV6-5
D gene: NA
clone size: NA
J gene: TRBJ2-1
CDR3 DNA: TGTGCCAGCAGCCTGGGCCATGAGCAGTTCTTC
CDR3 protein: CASSLGHEQFF

V gene: TRBV7-2
D gene: TRBD1
clone size: NA
J gene: TRBJ1-5
CDR3 DNA: TGTGCCAGCAGCTTAGAGACAGGGGTCCAGCCCCAGCATTTT
CDR3 protein: CASSLETGVQPQHF

V gene: TRBV7-8
D gene: NA
clone size: NA
J gene: TRBJ2-5
CDR3 DNA: TGTGCCAGCAGCTTACGACTGACAGTCCAAGAGACCCAGTACTTC
CDR3 protein: CASSLRLTVQETQYF

V gene: TRBV14
D gene: NA
clone size: NA
J gene: TRBJ2-7
CDR3 DNA: TGTGCCAGCAGTCTTTCTACGGAGCAGTACTTC
CDR3 protein: CASSLSTEQYF

V gene: TRBV27
D gene: TRBD1
clone size: NA
J gene: TRBJ2-5
CDR3 DNA: TGTGCCAGCAGTTTAATAGCAGGGGGCCAAGAGACCCAGTACTTC
CDR3 protein: CASSLIAGGQETQYF

V gene: TRBV2
D gene: NA
clone size: few
J gene: TRBJ1-1
CDR3 DNA: TGTGCCAGCAAGTTGGGCTTAAACACTGAAGCTTTCTTT
CDR3 protein: CASKLGLNTEAFF

V gene: TRBV6-5
D gene: NA
clone size: NA
J gene: TRBJ1-2
CDR3 DNA: TGTGCCAGCAGTTACGCCCGGACTCCCTCTACCCATGGCTACCCCTTC
CDR3 protein: CASSYARTPSTHGYPF

V gene: TRBV19
D gene: TRBD1
clone size: NA
J gene: TRBJ2-3
CDR3 DNA: TGTGCCAGTAGTAAGGCTCAAACAGGGGCCAAAGCTGATACGCAGTATTTT
CDR3 protein: CASSKAQTGAKADTQYF

V gene: TRBV6-1
D gene: TRBD1
clone size: NA
J gene: TRBJ2-3
CDR3 DNA: TGTGCCAGCGAACCCGGACAGGGGGCGCAGGATACGCAGTATTTT
CDR3 protein: CASEPGQGAQDTQYF

V gene: TRBV28
D gene: NA
clone size: NA
J gene: TRBJ2-5
CDR3 DNA: TGTGCCAGCAGAGACAGGAGGCAGACCCAGTACTTC
CDR3 protein: CASRDRRQTQYF

V gene: TRBV29-1
D gene: NA
clone size: NA
J gene: TRBJ2-2
CDR3 DNA: TGCAGCGTCGTGGCGGGGGCGATGAACACCGGGGAGCTGTTTTTT
CDR3 protein: CSVVAGAMNTGELFF